The sequence of this T cell receptor (beta chain) was determined in a study of blood T cell repertoires in COVID-19. Overall study: The samples span acute and convalescent COVID-19 from the United States, Italy and Spain. T cells, B-cell-depleted T cells, or PBMCs provided the cDNA or gDNA that served as material.

Using immunoSEQ multiplex PCR, the repertoire was profiled, and TCRdb retains in-frame clones only, with some absent. The repertoire includes 200,000 to 250,000 clones, roughly 89% of them detected once, and over 3% sits in the top ten. This TCR derives from a woman in her thirties or forties with acute COVID-19. What was sequenced was PBMCs or T cells enriched from blood (not recorded which).

The CDR3 sequence: CASSPQGHISGNTIYF. In nucleotides, the CDR3 is TGTGCCAGTAGTCCTCAGGGACACATCTCTGGAAACACCATATATTTT. The chain joins TRBV19 to TRBJ1-3, with a tentative D call TRBD1 (6 bases). The germline gives CDR1 LNHDA, CDR2 SQIVND (reference sequence). The CDR3 contains 16 residues. V lost 5 bases and J 0 bases, leaving 14 bases between the germline ends.